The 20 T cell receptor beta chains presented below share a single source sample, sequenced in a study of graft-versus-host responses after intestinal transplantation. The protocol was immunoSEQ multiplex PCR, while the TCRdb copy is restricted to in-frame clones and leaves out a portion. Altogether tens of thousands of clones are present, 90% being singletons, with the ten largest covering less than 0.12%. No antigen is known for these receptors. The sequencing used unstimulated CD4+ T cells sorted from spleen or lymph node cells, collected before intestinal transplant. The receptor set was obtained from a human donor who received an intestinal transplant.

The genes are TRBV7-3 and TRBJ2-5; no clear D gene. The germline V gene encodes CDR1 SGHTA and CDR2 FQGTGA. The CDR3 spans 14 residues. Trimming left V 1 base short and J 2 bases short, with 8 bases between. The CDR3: CASSLRPQQETQYF. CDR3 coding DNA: TGTGCCAGCAGCTTAAGGCCCCAACAAGAGACCCAGTACTTC.

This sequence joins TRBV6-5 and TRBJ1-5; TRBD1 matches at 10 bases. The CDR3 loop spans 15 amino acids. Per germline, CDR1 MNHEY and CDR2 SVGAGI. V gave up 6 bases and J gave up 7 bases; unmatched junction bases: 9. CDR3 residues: CASRSTGGAGQPQHF. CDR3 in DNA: TGTGCCAGCAGATCGACAGGGGGCGCAGGGCAGCCCCAGCATTTT.

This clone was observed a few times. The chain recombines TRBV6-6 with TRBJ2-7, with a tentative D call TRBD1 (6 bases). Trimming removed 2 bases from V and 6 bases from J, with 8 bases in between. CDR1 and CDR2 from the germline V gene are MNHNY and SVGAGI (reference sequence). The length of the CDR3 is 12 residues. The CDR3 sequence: CASSYGTFEQYF. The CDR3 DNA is TGTGCCAGCAGTTACGGGACATTCGAGCAGTACTTC.

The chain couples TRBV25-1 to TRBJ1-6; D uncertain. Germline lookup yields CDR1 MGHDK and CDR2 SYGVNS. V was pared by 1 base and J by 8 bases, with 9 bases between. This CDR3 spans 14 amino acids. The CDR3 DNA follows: TGTGCCAGCAGTGAATGGCCAGGCGATTCACCCCTCCACTTT. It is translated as CASSEWPGDSPLHF. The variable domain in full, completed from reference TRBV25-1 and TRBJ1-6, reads EADIYQTPRYLVIGTGKKITLECSQTMGHDKMYWYQQDPGMELHLIHYSYGVNSTEKGDLSSESTVSRIRTEHFPLTLESARPSHTSQYLCASSEWPGDSPLHFGNGTRLTVT.

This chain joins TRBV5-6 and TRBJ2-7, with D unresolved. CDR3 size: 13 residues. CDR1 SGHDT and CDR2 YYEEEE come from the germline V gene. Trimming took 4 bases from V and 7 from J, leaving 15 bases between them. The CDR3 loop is CASSGYGQAEQYF. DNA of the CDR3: TGTGCCAGCAGCGGGTACGGCCAAGCGGAGCAGTACTTC.

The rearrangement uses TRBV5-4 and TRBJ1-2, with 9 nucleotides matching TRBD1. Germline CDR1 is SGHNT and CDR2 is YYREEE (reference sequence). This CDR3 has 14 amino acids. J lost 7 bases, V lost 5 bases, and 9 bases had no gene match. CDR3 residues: CASRRTQGAGGYTF. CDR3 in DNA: TGTGCCAGCAGGCGGACACAGGGGGCTGGTGGCTACACCTTC.

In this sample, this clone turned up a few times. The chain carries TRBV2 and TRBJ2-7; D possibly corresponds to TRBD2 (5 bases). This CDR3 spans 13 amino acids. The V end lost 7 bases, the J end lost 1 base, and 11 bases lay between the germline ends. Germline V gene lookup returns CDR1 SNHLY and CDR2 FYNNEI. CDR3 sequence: CASIRAGSYEQYF. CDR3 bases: TGTGCCAGCATCCGGGCGGGTTCCTACGAGCAGTACTTC.

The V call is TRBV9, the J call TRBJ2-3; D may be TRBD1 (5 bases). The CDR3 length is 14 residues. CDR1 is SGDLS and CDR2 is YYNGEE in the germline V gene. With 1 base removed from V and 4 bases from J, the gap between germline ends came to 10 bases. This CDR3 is CASSVRQRPDTQYF. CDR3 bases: TGTGCCAGCAGCGTACGACAGCGCCCAGATACGCAGTATTTT.

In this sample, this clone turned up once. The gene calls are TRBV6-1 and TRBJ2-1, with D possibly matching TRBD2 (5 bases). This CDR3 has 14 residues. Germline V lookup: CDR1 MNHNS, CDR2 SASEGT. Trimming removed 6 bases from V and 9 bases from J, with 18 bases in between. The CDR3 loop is CASRPPEERGEQFF. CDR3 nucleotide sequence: TGTGCCAGCAGGCCGCCCGAGGAACGGGGTGAGCAGTTCTTC.

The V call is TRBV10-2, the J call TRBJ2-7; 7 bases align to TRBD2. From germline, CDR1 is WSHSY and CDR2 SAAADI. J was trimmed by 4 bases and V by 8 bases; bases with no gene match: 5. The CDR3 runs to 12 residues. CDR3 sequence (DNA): TGCGCCAGCCAGAGCGGGGCGTACGAGCAGTACTTC. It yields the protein CASQSGAYEQYF.

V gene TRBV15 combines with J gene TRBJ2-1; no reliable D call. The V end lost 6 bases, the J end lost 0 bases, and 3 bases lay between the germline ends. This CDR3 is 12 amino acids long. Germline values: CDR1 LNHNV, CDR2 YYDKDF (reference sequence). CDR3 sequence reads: CATSNSYNEQFF. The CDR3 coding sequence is TGTGCCACCAGTAACTCCTACAATGAGCAGTTCTTC.

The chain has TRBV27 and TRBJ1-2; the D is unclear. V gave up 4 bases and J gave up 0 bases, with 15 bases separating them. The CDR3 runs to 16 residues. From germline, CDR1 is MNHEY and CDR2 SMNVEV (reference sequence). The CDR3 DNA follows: TGTGCCAGCAGTTCGGCAGGCCTGTGGCCTAACTATGGCTACACCTTC. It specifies CASSSAGLWPNYGYTF.

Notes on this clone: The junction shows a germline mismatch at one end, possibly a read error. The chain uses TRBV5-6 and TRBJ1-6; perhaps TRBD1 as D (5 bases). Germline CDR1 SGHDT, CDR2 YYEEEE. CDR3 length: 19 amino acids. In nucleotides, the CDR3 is TGTGCCAGCAGCGGGGGGGGGACGACAATCAGCTCCTATAATTCACCCCCCCACTTT. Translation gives CASSGGGTTISSYNSPPHF.

CDR3 coding DNA: TGCGCCAGCAGCTTGGGTACCCCCTCAGGATATGGCTACACCTTC. Its protein product is CASSLGTPSGYGYTF. The chain is built from TRBV5-1 and TRBJ1-2; D unclear. Trimming pared 0 bases from V and 5 bases from J, leaving 14 bases between. The germline gives CDR1 SGHRS, CDR2 YFSETQ. CDR3 length equals 15 residues. The variable domain in full, with the rest retrieved from reference TRBV5-1 and TRBJ1-2, is KAGVTQTPRYLIKTRGQQVTLSCSPISGHRSVSWYQQTPGQGLQFLFEYFSETQRNKGNFPGRFSGRQFSNSRSEMNVSTLELGDSALYLCASSLGTPSGYGYTFGSGTRLTVV.

The CDR3 bases are TGTGCCAGCAGCCCGAAAGTTGGACTAATGGCATCCCTCCACTTT. It translates to CASSPKVGLMASLHF. This rearrangement joins TRBV9 to TRBJ1-6, with D uncertain. V lost 4 bases, J lost 14 bases, and 22 bases lay in between. Germline V gene lookup returns CDR1 SGDLS and CDR2 YYNGEE. The CDR3 length is 15 residues.

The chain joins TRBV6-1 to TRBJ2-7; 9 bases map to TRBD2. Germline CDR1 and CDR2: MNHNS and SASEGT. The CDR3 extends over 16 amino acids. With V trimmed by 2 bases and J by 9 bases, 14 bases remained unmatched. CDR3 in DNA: TGTGCCAGCAGTGAAATCCCCGGTAGCGGGGGAGATGGGCAGTACTTC. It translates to CASSEIPGSGGDGQYF.

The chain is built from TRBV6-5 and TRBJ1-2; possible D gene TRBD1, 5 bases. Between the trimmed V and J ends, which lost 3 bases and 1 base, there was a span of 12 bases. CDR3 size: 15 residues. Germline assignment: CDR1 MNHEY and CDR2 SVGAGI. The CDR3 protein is CASSYGGSLNYGYTF. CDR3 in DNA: TGTGCCAGCAGTTATGGGGGGTCCCTTAACTATGGCTACACCTTC.

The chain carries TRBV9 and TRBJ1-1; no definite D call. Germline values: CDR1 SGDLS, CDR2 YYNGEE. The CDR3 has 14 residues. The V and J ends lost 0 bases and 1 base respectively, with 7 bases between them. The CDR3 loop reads CASSVDSRNTEAFF. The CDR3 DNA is TGTGCCAGCAGCGTAGATTCCCGGAACACTGAAGCTTTCTTT.

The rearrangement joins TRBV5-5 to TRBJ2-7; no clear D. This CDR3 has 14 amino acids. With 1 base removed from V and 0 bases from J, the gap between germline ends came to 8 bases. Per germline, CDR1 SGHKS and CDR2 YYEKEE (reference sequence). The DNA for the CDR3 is TGTGCCAGCAGCTTGCGGGTCAACTCCTACGAGCAGTACTTC. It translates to CASSLRVNSYEQYF.

CDR3: CASSVSAGTTYNEQFF. The CDR3 DNA reads TGTGCCAGCAGCGTATCAGCGGGGACCACCTACAATGAGCAGTTCTTC. V and J are TRBV9 and TRBJ2-1; 7 bases agree with TRBD2. CDR3 length equals 16 residues. The germline CDR1 and CDR2 sequences are SGDLS and YYNGEE. V shed 1 base, J shed 2 bases, and the junction held 6 bases outside the gene matches.